A selection of T cell receptor beta chains follows, all from one sample in a study of T cell responses to AZD1222 COVID-19 vaccine. The assay was immunoSEQ multiplex PCR, and TCRdb's table has in-frame clones only and misses some. The sample shows 110,000 or so clones, more than 70% of them seen only once. The input for sequencing was peripheral blood, taken on day 0 of AZD1222 vaccination. These receptors were obtained from an adult in good health. CDR3s include the opening cysteine and the closing phenylalanine or tryptophan. The order of the fields is V gene, D gene, J gene, clone size, CDR3 protein, CDR3 DNA. A D gene is named only where the DNA matches it firmly. A clone size is listed for some rows: how often the clone was seen (once, few, many), or a class if it is expanded.

v_gene: TRBV4-1; d_gene: -; j_gene: TRBJ2-7; abundance: -; CDR3aa: CASSQGEWLARGSLTYEQYF; CDR3nt: TGCGCCAGCAGCCAAGGGGAGTGGCTGGCTCGGGGTAGCCTAACCTACGAGCAGTACTTC
v_gene: TRBV11-2; d_gene: -; j_gene: TRBJ1-6; abundance: -; CDR3aa: CASSSTQGTYNSPLHF; CDR3nt: TGTGCCAGCAGCTCTACCCAGGGGACCTATAATTCACCCCTCCACTTT
v_gene: TRBV30; d_gene: -; j_gene: TRBJ1-3; abundance: -; CDR3aa: CAWSTGTVGNTIYF; CDR3nt: TGTGCCTGGAGCACCGGGACGGTTGGAAACACCATATATTTT
v_gene: TRBV18; d_gene: TRBD1; j_gene: TRBJ2-1; abundance: few; CDR3aa: CASSVQGVDEQFF; CDR3nt: TGTGCCAGCTCAGTACAGGGGGTAGATGAGCAGTTCTTC
v_gene: TRBV30; d_gene: -; j_gene: TRBJ1-2; abundance: few; CDR3aa: CAWSTRSYGYTF; CDR3nt: TGTGCCTGGAGTACCAGAAGCTATGGCTACACCTTC
v_gene: TRBV2; d_gene: -; j_gene: TRBJ2-1; abundance: -; CDR3aa: CASIEDTYNEQFF; CDR3nt: TGTGCCAGCATCGAGGACACTTACAATGAGCAGTTCTTC
v_gene: TRBV5-5; d_gene: -; j_gene: TRBJ2-7; abundance: -; CDR3aa: CASRVGTRVLGEQYF; CDR3nt: TGTGCCAGCAGAGTAGGGACAAGGGTGCTTGGCGAGCAGTACTTC
v_gene: TRBV7-2; d_gene: TRBD2; j_gene: TRBJ2-3; abundance: -; CDR3aa: CASSPVGGDTDTQYF; CDR3nt: TGTGCCAGCAGCCCAGTTGGGGGGGACACAGATACGCAGTATTTT
v_gene: TRBV7-2; d_gene: TRBD2; j_gene: TRBJ2-5; abundance: -; CDR3aa: CASSPGVAGAQETQYF; CDR3nt: TGTGCCAGCAGCCCCGGCGTAGCGGGGGCCCAAGAGACCCAGTACTTC
v_gene: TRBV6-5; d_gene: TRBD1; j_gene: TRBJ1-2; abundance: -; CDR3aa: CATRDRGLGYTF; CDR3nt: TGTGCCACTCGGGACAGGGGTCTGGGCTACACCTTC
v_gene: TRBV28; d_gene: TRBD1; j_gene: TRBJ1-6; abundance: -; CDR3aa: CASRPGQGYSPLHF; CDR3nt: TGTGCCAGCAGGCCGGGACAGGGTTATTCACCCCTCCACTTT
v_gene: TRBV9; d_gene: -; j_gene: TRBJ1-5; abundance: -; CDR3aa: CASSAGGGRVNQPQHF; CDR3nt: TGTGCCAGCAGCGCTGGGGGGGGCCGCGTCAATCAGCCCCAGCATTTT
v_gene: TRBV27; d_gene: TRBD2; j_gene: TRBJ2-3; abundance: once; CDR3aa: CASTWGGGSTDTQYF; CDR3nt: TGTGCCAGCACCTGGGGCGGGGGGTCCACAGATACGCAGTATTTT
v_gene: TRBV19; d_gene: -; j_gene: TRBJ2-3; abundance: -; CDR3aa: CASSLARSTDTQYF; CDR3nt: TGTGCCAGTAGTCTGGCCAGGAGCACAGATACGCAGTATTTT
v_gene: TRBV28; d_gene: -; j_gene: TRBJ2-7; abundance: many; CDR3aa: CASSSQQVGAAYEQYF; CDR3nt: TGTGCCAGCAGTTCCCAACAGGTGGGAGCGGCCTACGAGCAGTACTTC
v_gene: TRBV28; d_gene: TRBD1; j_gene: TRBJ1-5; abundance: once; CDR3aa: CASSPLTGPDSSPQHF; CDR3nt: TGTGCCAGCAGCCCCCTGACAGGGCCGGATTCGTCGCCCCAGCATTTT
v_gene: TRBV20-1; d_gene: -; j_gene: TRBJ1-2; abundance: -; CDR3aa: CSATRSQSNTF; CDR3nt: TGCAGTGCCACTAGGTCGCAGTCTAATACCTTC
v_gene: TRBV12-3/TRBV12-4; d_gene: -; j_gene: TRBJ2-1; abundance: -; CDR3aa: CASSFGQREQFF; CDR3nt: TGTGCCAGCAGTTTTGGTCAGAGAGAGCAGTTCTTC
v_gene: TRBV7-3; d_gene: -; j_gene: TRBJ2-3; abundance: -; CDR3aa: CASSVSGRDTQYF; CDR3nt: TGTGCCAGCAGCGTCTCCGGGAGAGATACGCAGTATTTT
v_gene: TRBV28; d_gene: TRBD1; j_gene: TRBJ1-5; abundance: -; CDR3aa: CASSAPGGQPQHF; CDR3nt: TGTGCCAGCAGTGCCCCAGGGGGGCAGCCCCAGCATTTT
v_gene: TRBV30; d_gene: -; j_gene: TRBJ1-2; abundance: -; CDR3aa: CAWRAATYGYTF; CDR3nt: TGTGCCTGGAGGGCAGCCACATATGGCTACACCTTC
v_gene: TRBV27; d_gene: TRBD2; j_gene: TRBJ2-7; abundance: -; CDR3aa: CASSLKGLGYEQYF; CDR3nt: TGTGCCAGCAGTTTAAAGGGACTAGGCTACGAGCAGTACTTC
v_gene: TRBV11-1; d_gene: -; j_gene: TRBJ2-3; abundance: -; CDR3aa: CASSFPGLLTTQYF; CDR3nt: TGTGCCAGCAGCTTCCCAGGGTTGCTCACTACGCAGTATTTT
v_gene: TRBV5-1; d_gene: -; j_gene: TRBJ2-1; abundance: -; CDR3aa: CASSLRGSQDRYNEQFF; CDR3nt: TGCGCCAGCAGCTTACGAGGTTCCCAAGACCGATACAATGAGCAGTTCTTC
v_gene: TRBV5-6; d_gene: -; j_gene: TRBJ1-4; abundance: -; CDR3aa: CASSLTRNEKLFF; CDR3nt: TGTGCCAGCAGCTTGACCCGTAATGAAAAACTGTTTTTT
v_gene: TRBV30; d_gene: -; j_gene: TRBJ2-1; abundance: -; CDR3aa: CAWSVRRGVEQFF; CDR3nt: TGTGCCTGGAGTGTACGTAGGGGTGTCGAGCAGTTCTTC
v_gene: TRBV28; d_gene: -; j_gene: TRBJ1-1; abundance: -; CDR3aa: CASSLFSAQAFF; CDR3nt: TGTGCCAGCAGCCTTTTCTCCGCACAAGCTTTCTTT
v_gene: TRBV1; d_gene: -; j_gene: TRBJ1-3; abundance: -; CDR3aa: CTSSHPGRGARGNTIYF; CDR3nt: TGCACCAGCAGCCACCCCGGTCGGGGGGCAAGAGGAAACACCATATATTTT
v_gene: TRBV19; d_gene: -; j_gene: TRBJ1-1; abundance: -; CDR3aa: CASSIGQEIEPGPFF; CDR3nt: TGTGCCAGTAGTATAGGACAGGAGATAGAGCCCGGGCCTTTCTTT
v_gene: TRBV29-1; d_gene: TRBD1; j_gene: TRBJ1-2; abundance: -; CDR3aa: CSVSEAWTGGSGYTF; CDR3nt: TGCAGCGTCTCAGAGGCGTGGACAGGGGGAAGTGGCTACACCTTC
v_gene: TRBV28; d_gene: TRBD1; j_gene: TRBJ2-5; abundance: -; CDR3aa: CASSPAGTGKETQYF; CDR3nt: TGTGCCAGCAGTCCAGCTGGGACAGGGAAAGAGACCCAGTACTTC
v_gene: TRBV7-2; d_gene: TRBD1; j_gene: TRBJ1-2; abundance: -; CDR3aa: CASSEDRGYGYTF; CDR3nt: TGTGCCAGCAGCGAGGACAGGGGCTATGGCTACACCTTC
v_gene: TRBV3-1/TRBV3-2; d_gene: -; j_gene: TRBJ2-3; abundance: -; CDR3aa: CASSQSTDTQYF; CDR3nt: TGTGCCAGCAGCCAGAGCACAGATACGCAGTATTTT
v_gene: TRBV28; d_gene: -; j_gene: TRBJ2-1; abundance: -; CDR3aa: CASSLVSTFF; CDR3nt: TGTGCCAGCAGTTTAGTGAGTACGTTCTTC
v_gene: TRBV19; d_gene: -; j_gene: TRBJ1-2; abundance: -; CDR3aa: CASSMARLVDYGYTF; CDR3nt: TGTGCCAGTAGTATGGCCCGGTTGGTTGACTATGGCTACACCTTC
v_gene: TRBV2; d_gene: -; j_gene: TRBJ2-5; abundance: once; CDR3aa: CASSEQKETQYF; CDR3nt: TGTGCCAGCAGTGAGCAGAAAGAGACCCAGTACTTC
v_gene: TRBV30; d_gene: TRBD1; j_gene: TRBJ1-4; abundance: -; CDR3aa: CAWSVLGGGAGELFF; CDR3nt: TGTGCCTGGAGTGTACTCGGAGGGGGCGCGGGGGAACTGTTTTTT
v_gene: TRBV28; d_gene: -; j_gene: TRBJ1-1; abundance: -; CDR3aa: CASSYFVWGPGRDEAFF; CDR3nt: TGTGCCAGCAGTTATTTTGTCTGGGGTCCTGGACGGGATGAAGCTTTCTTT
v_gene: TRBV29-1; d_gene: TRBD1; j_gene: TRBJ2-1; abundance: once; CDR3aa: CSVGRGNNEQFF; CDR3nt: TGCAGCGTGGGCAGGGGGAACAATGAGCAGTTCTTC
v_gene: TRBV3-1/TRBV3-2; d_gene: -; j_gene: TRBJ1-1; abundance: -; CDR3aa: CASSSQDKGGRAEAFF; CDR3nt: TGTGCCAGCAGCTCCCAGGATAAGGGTGGTAGGGCTGAAGCTTTCTTT
v_gene: TRBV19; d_gene: TRBD1; j_gene: TRBJ1-2; abundance: -; CDR3aa: CASSPWTGGDYGYTF; CDR3nt: TGTGCCAGTAGTCCCTGGACAGGGGGCGACTATGGCTACACCTTC
v_gene: TRBV6-5; d_gene: -; j_gene: TRBJ1-2; abundance: -; CDR3aa: CASSPRVQANYGYTF; CDR3nt: TGTGCCAGCAGTCCCCGGGTCCAAGCTAACTATGGCTACACCTTC